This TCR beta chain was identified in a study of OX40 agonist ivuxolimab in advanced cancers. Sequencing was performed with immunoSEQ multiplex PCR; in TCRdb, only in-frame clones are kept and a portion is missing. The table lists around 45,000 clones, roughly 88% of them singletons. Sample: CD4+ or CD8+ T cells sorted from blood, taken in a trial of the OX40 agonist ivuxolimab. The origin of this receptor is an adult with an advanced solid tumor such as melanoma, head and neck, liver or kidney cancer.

This chain's CDR3 is CASSEDRDPTGELFF. The CDR3 region has the DNA TGTGCCAGCAGTGAGGACAGGGATCCGACCGGGGAGCTGTTTTTT. The chain recombines TRBV2 with TRBJ2-2; the match to TRBD1 covers 8 bases. V shed 3 bases and J 5 bases; nucleotides not matched to a gene: 5. The germline gives CDR1 SNHLY, CDR2 FYNNEI. The CDR3 is made up of 15 amino acids.